These T cell receptor beta chains were read from a single sample in a study of cytomegalovirus exposure and HLA in healthy donors. Generated by immunoSEQ multiplex PCR, the TCRdb table keeps only in-frame clones and is missing some. The top ten clones hold roughly 1.4% of a sample with about 150,000 clones, 75% of them seen once. The specimen was PBMCs. The receptors stem from a man in his late teens or twenties in good health and CMV-seronegative. Each CDR3 is given with its conserved first and last residue. A D gene is named only where the DNA matches it firmly. Size is omitted from some rows. Given values are once, few, many or a class for expanded clones.

v_gene	d_gene	abundance	j_gene	CDR3nt	CDR3aa
TRBV4-3	TRBD2	NA	TRBJ2-1	TGCGCCAGCAGCCAAGAGTGGGCTAGCGGGAGGGCCGCCAATGAGCAGTTCTTC	CASSQEWASGRAANEQFF
TRBV6-5	TRBD1	once	TRBJ1-1	TGTGCCAGCAGTTACTCATCAGGGGGGAACACTGAAGCTTTCTTT	CASSYSSGGNTEAFF
TRBV11-2	NA	NA	TRBJ2-5	TGTGCCAGCAGCTTAGAGAGCAGGGGAGAGACCCAGTACTTC	CASSLESRGETQYF
TRBV5-1	TRBD2	NA	TRBJ2-5	TGCGCCAGCAGCCGAGCGGGGTCCGTGGAGACCCAGTACTTC	CASSRAGSVETQYF
TRBV6-1	NA	NA	TRBJ2-1	TGTGCCAGCAGGATTAGTAGCTCCAATGAGCAGTTCTTC	CASRISSSNEQFF
TRBV4-3	NA	NA	TRBJ1-1	TGCGCCAGCAGCCAAGCGACAATGAATACTGAAGCTTTCTTT	CASSQATMNTEAFF
TRBV4-3	NA	NA	TRBJ2-7	TGCGCCAGCAGCCAAGGGCCGGAGGGCTACGAGCAGTACTTC	CASSQGPEGYEQYF
TRBV7-2	NA	NA	TRBJ2-3	TGTGCCAGCAGCCCCCTCAGGGCCCGAGATACGCAGTATTTT	CASSPLRARDTQYF
TRBV5-1	TRBD2	NA	TRBJ2-2	TGCGCCAGCAGCTTGGCTAGCGGGGCTAAGAGGACCGGGGAGCTGTTTTTT	CASSLASGAKRTGELFF
TRBV7-9	TRBD1	once	TRBJ1-4	TGTTCCAGCAGCGCCGGGACAGCGGGTGAAAAACTGTTTTTT	CSSSAGTAGEKLFF
TRBV5-1	TRBD1	few	TRBJ2-3	TGCGCCAGCAGCCCCTGGACAGGAACCAGCACAGATACGCAGTATTTT	CASSPWTGTSTDTQYF
TRBV5-4	TRBD1	once	TRBJ1-5	TGTGCCAGCAGCTTAGGAGGGACAGGGGGTGATCAGCCCCAGCATTTT	CASSLGGTGGDQPQHF
TRBV6-5	TRBD1	NA	TRBJ1-2	TGTGCCAGCAGTTATGGGGACAGCGGCTACACCTTC	CASSYGDSGYTF
TRBV5-6	TRBD1	NA	TRBJ2-5	TGTGCCAGCAGCTTAGTAGGTACAGGGGGCGCCGCCCAGTACTTC	CASSLVGTGGAAQYF
TRBV12-5	NA	NA	TRBJ2-1	TGTGCTAGTGGTTTGGTGCGGCGAACCTACAATGAGCAGTTCTTC	CASGLVRRTYNEQFF
TRBV2	NA	once	TRBJ2-7	TGTGCCAGCAGTGAACAGACTGTAAACGAGCAGTACTTC	CASSEQTVNEQYF
TRBV5-1	NA	NA	TRBJ2-7	TGCGCCAGCAGCTCGAACCCCCGACACCTCGACCCCCAGTACTTC	CASSSNPRHLDPQYF
TRBV11-2	TRBD1	NA	TRBJ2-7	TGTGCCAGCAGCCCTTTCGGGACAGGCGAAGGCTACGAGCAGTACTTC	CASSPFGTGEGYEQYF
TRBV7-2	TRBD2	NA	TRBJ2-5	TGTGCCAGCAGCTTAGTGGGCCTAGCGGGTCGAGCAGGGACCCAGTACTTC	CASSLVGLAGRAGTQYF
TRBV14	TRBD2	NA	TRBJ2-7	TGTGCCAGCAGCCTGGGGGGGGCAGCTAGCGGGAGTAACGAGCAGTACTTC	CASSLGGAASGSNEQYF
TRBV4-3	TRBD2	NA	TRBJ2-7	TGCGCCAGCAGCCCTGCGCTGAGCGGGAGGAGCTCCTACGAGCAGTACTTC	CASSPALSGRSSYEQYF
TRBV5-1	TRBD1	NA	TRBJ2-7	TGCGCCAGCAGTTCCGGGACAGGAGCCTACGAGCAGTACTTC	CASSSGTGAYEQYF
TRBV29-1	NA	NA	TRBJ1-5	TGCAGCGTTGGGGAGGGAAATCAGCCCCAGCATTTT	CSVGEGNQPQHF
TRBV28	TRBD2	once	TRBJ2-3	TGTGCCAGCAGCCCCCGGACTAGCGGGAGACCGGATACGCAGTATTTT	CASSPRTSGRPDTQYF
TRBV4-1	NA	NA	TRBJ2-1	TGCGCCAGCAGCCTCCGACACGGGGGCAATGAGCAGTTCTTC	CASSLRHGGNEQFF
TRBV6-5	NA	NA	TRBJ2-2	TGTGCCAGCAGTCTCCAGACATCCGGGGACGGGGAGCTGTTTTTT	CASSLQTSGDGELFF
TRBV4-1	TRBD2	NA	TRBJ2-5	TGCGCCAGCAGCCCCTCGGGGGGGCAAGAGCAGTACTTC	CASSPSGGQEQYF